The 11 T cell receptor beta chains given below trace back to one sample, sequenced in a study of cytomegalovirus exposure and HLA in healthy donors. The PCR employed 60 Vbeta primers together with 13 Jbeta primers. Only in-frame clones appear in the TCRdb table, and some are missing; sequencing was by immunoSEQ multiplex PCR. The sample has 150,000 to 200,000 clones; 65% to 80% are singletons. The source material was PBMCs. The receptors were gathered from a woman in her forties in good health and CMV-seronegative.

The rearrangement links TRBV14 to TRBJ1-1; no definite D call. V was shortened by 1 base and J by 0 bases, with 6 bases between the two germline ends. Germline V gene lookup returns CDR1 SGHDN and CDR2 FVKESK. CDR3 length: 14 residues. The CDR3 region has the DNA TGTGCCAGCAGCCAAGCCCACATGAACACTGAAGCTTTCTTT. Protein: CASSQAHMNTEAFF.

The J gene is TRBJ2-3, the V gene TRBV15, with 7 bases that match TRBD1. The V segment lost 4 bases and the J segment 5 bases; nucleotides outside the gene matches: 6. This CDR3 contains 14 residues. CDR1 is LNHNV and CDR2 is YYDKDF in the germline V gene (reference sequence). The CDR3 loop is CATSKGGGVDTQYF. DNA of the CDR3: TGTGCCACCAGCAAAGGGGGCGGCGTAGATACGCAGTATTTT.

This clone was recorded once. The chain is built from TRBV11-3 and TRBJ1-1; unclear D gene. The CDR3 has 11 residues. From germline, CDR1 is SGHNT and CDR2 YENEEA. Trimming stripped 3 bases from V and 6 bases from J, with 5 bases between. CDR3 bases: TGTGCCAGCAGCTTGAGCGCTGAAGCTTTCTTT. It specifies CASSLSAEAFF.

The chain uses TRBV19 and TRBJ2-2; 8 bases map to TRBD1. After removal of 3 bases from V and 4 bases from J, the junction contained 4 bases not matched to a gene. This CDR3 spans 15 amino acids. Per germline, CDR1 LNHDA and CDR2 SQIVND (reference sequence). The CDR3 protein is CASSIGQGATGELFF. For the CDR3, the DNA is TGTGCCAGTAGTATTGGGCAGGGGGCCACCGGGGAGCTGTTTTTT.

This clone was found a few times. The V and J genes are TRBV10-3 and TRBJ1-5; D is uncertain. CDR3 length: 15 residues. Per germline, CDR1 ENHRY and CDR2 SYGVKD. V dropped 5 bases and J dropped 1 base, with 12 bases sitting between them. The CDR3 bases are TGTGCCATCAGTAAAGAACTCGGGAGCAATCAGCCCCAGCATTTT. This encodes CAISKELGSNQPQHF.

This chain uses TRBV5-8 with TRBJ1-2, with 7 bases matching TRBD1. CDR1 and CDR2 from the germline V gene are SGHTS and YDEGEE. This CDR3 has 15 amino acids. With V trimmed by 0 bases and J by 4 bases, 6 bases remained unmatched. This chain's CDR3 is CASSLALGGGYGYTF. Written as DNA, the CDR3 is TGTGCCAGCAGCTTGGCCTTAGGGGGCGGCTATGGCTACACCTTC.

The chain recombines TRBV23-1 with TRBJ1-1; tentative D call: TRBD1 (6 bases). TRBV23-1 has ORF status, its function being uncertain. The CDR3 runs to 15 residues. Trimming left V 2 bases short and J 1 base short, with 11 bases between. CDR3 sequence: CASSQMGHQNTEAFF. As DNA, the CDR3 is TGCGCCAGCAGTCAAATGGGACATCAGAACACTGAAGCTTTCTTT.

The DNA for the CDR3 is TGTGCCAGCAGCTTGTCCGACAATGAGCAGTTCTTC. This encodes CASSLSDNEQFF. V usage is TRBV5-6 and J usage is TRBJ2-1; D is unresolved. V was clipped by 1 base and J by 5 bases, with 4 bases between them. This CDR3 has 12 amino acids. CDR1 and CDR2 from the germline V gene are SGHDT and YYEEEE. The full variable domain, its missing parts supplied by reference TRBV5-6 and TRBJ2-1, is DAGVTQSPTHLIKTRGQQVTLRCSPKSGHDTVSWYQQALGQGPQFIFQYYEEEERQRGNFPDRFSGHQFPNYSSELNVNALLLGDSALYLCASSLSDNEQFFGPGTRLTVL.

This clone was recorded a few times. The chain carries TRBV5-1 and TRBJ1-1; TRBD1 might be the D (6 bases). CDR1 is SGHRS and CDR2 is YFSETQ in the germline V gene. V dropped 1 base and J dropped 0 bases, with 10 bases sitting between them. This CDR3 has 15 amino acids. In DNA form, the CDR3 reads TGCGCCAGCAGCTTGCAGGGGCTAATGAACACTGAAGCTTTCTTT. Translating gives CASSLQGLMNTEAFF. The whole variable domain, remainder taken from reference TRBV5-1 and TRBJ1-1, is KAGVTQTPRYLIKTRGQQVTLSCSPISGHRSVSWYQQTPGQGLQFLFEYFSETQRNKGNFPGRFSGRQFSNSRSEMNVSTLELGDSALYLCASSLQGLMNTEAFFGQGTRLTVV.

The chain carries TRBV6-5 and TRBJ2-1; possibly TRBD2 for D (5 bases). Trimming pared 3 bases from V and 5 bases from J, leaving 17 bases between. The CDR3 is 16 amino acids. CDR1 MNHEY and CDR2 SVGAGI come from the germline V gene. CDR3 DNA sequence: TGTGCCAGCAGTTATCTTCCCCGGGGATTAAACAATGAGCAGTTCTTC. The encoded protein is CASSYLPRGLNNEQFF.

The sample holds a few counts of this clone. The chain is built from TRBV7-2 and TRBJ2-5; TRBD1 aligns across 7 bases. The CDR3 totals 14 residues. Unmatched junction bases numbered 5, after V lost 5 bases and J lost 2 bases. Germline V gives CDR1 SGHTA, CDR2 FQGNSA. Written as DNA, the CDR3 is TGTGCCAGCAGCAGAGGGACAGCTCAAGAGACCCAGTACTTC. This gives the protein CASSRGTAQETQYF.